The 26 T cell receptor beta chains presented below share a single source sample, sequenced in a study of T cells in Graves' hyperthyroidism and ophthalmopathy. Researchers amplified the TCR beta CDR3 regions from RNA transcripts. The TCR CDR3 was amplified in a first-round RT-PCR using the HTBI primer set. TCRdb itself ran the multiplex PCR reads through MiXCR, one entry per CDR3 protein. The sample includes tens of thousands of distinct CDR3 sequences, roughly 46% seen only once; the top ten take 10%. Sequencing was done on a sample of blood. These receptors all come from a woman aged 30 to 39 with Graves' hyperthyroidism.

By proportion, this clonotype is medium-sized. This chain uses TRBV20-1 with TRBJ2-5, with D perhaps TRBD1 (6 bases). The CDR3 extends over 14 amino acids. V lost 3 bases and J lost 3, with 14 bases in between. Germline lookup yields CDR1 DFQATT and CDR2 SNEGSKA (reference sequence). CDR3 sequence (DNA): TGCAGTGCTAGGGTGGGGGCGGGCGAAGAGACCCAGTACTTC. Its protein is CSARVGAGEETQYF.

The table lists this clonotype with a few counts. The CDR3 sequence: CASSPHEAGGVDTQYF. The DNA of the CDR3 is TGTGCCAGCAGTCCACATGAGGCGGGAGGGGTAGATACGCAGTATTTT. The rearrangement links TRBV27 to TRBJ2-3; 9 nucleotides line up with TRBD2. V was clipped by 5 bases and J by 5 bases; unmatched bases: 11. This CDR3 has 16 amino acids. Per germline, CDR1 MNHEY and CDR2 SMNVEV (reference sequence).

The chain uses TRBV18 and TRBJ2-1; the D is unclear. CDR1 is KGHSH, CDR2 LQKENI, per germline. Trimming cost V 5 bases and J 3 bases, with 11 bases left between them. The CDR3 is made up of 14 amino acids. The CDR3 DNA sequence: TGTGCCAGCTCAGGGTGGAACATCTACAATGAGCAGTTCTTC. Protein: CASSGWNIYNEQFF.

The V gene is TRBV5-1, the J gene TRBJ1-5; the D gene is possibly TRBD1 (5 bases). V was trimmed by 7 bases and J by 11 bases, leaving 25 bases between them. The CDR3 sequence is 15 residues long. The V gene's germline CDR1 is SGHRS and CDR2 YFSETQ. CDR3 region: CASGTSGRVQETQHF. CDR3 bases: TGCGCCAGCGGGACTAGCGGGAGGGTTCAAGAGACCCAGCATTTT.

This clonotype ranks as medium-sized (0.01 to 0.1%). The chain recombines TRBV6-2 or TRBV6-3 with TRBJ1-3; D unresolved. CDR1 is MNHEY and CDR2 is SVGEGT in the germline V gene. With 1 base removed from V and 8 bases from J, the gap between germline ends came to 12 bases. This CDR3 is 14 amino acids long. CDR3 sequence (DNA): TGTGCCAGCAGTTACTTCCCCGCAAGTGACACCATATATTTT. It codes for CASSYFPASDTIYF.

To note about this clonotype: Germline is not matched at one junction end, which may reflect a read error. This chain joins TRBV20-1 and TRBJ2-1; perhaps TRBD2 as D (6 bases). Germline V gives CDR1 DFQATT, CDR2 SNEGSKA (reference sequence). The CDR3 has 14 amino acids. CDR3 nucleotide sequence: TGCAGTGCTACCCTCCTGGGAGTGGGACGGGAGCAGCTCTTC. Its protein is CSATLLGVGREQLF.

This clonotype was found many times. The chain joins TRBV28 to TRBJ2-3; TRBD2 matches 10 bases. The CDR3 loop spans 17 amino acids. CDR1 is MDHEN and CDR2 is SYDVKM in the germline V gene. V was clipped by 5 bases and J by 7 bases; unmatched bases: 15. The CDR3, as DNA: TGTGCCAGCAGTACTAGCGGGACCTCCGTAAGTCCCAATACGCAGTATTTT. Residues: CASSTSGTSVSPNTQYF.

This clonotype is labeled as medium-sized. The gene calls are TRBV15 and TRBJ2-3; no reliable D call. Trimming removed 3 bases at V and 0 bases at J, with 4 bases between. Germline V CDR1 and CDR2: LNHNV, YYDKDF (reference sequence). The CDR3 sequence is 13 residues long. CDR3 bases: TGTGCCACCAGCAGGACAAGCACAGATACGCAGTATTTT. Encoded protein: CATSRTSTDTQYF.

J is TRBJ2-1 and V is TRBV29-1, with unresolved D. Trimming took off 7 bases at V and 5 bases at J, with 6 bases between the two ends. This CDR3 is 10 amino acids long. From germline, CDR1 is SQVTM and CDR2 ANQGSEA. The CDR3 region is CSGPHNEQFF. DNA of the CDR3: TGCAGCGGGCCACACAATGAGCAGTTCTTC.

This clonotype was counted a few times. At one of its ends the junction is not consistent with the germline gene, which may arise from a read error. CDR3 sequence (DNA): TGCGCCAGCAGAGATTTGAGCGGGGTAAAGGGAGAGCAGTACTTC. It yields the protein CASRDLSGVKGEQYF. V usage is TRBV7-9 and J usage is TRBJ2-7; TRBD2 matches at 7 bases. The CDR3 spans 15 residues. The V gene's germline CDR1 is SEHNR and CDR2 FQNEAQ (reference sequence).

This clonotype was seen ten or more times. The chain links TRBV5-1 to TRBJ2-2, with D tentatively TRBD2 (5 bases). Per the germline V gene, CDR1 is SGHRS and CDR2 is YFSETQ. V gave up 3 bases and J gave up 5 bases, with 5 bases separating them. The CDR3 is made up of 12 amino acids. CDR3 bases: TGCGCCAGCAGCTGGAGGACCGGGGAGCTGTTTTTT. Protein: CASSWRTGELFF.

This rearrangement joins TRBV29-1 to TRBJ1-2; no clear D gene. This CDR3 is built from 16 residues. Germline CDR1 SQVTM, CDR2 ANQGSEA. V lost 3 bases to trimming and J lost 0 bases, with 17 bases between them. The CDR3 DNA reads TGCAGCGTTGATACGGCCCACGCAGGACCTAACTATGGCTACACCTTC. Its translation: CSVDTAHAGPNYGYTF.

This clonotype appeared many times. J is TRBJ2-6 and V is TRBV7-2; unclear D gene. This CDR3 is built from 23 residues. Trimming left V 3 bases short and J 0 bases short, with 30 bases between. The germline gives CDR1 SGHTA, CDR2 FQGNSA. In DNA, the CDR3 is TGTGCCAGCAGCTTGAGATCGGCAGGCTCCATCCATGAAAAATACTCTGGGGCCAACGTCCTGACTTTC. Its translation: CASSLRSAGSIHEKYSGANVLTF. Full variable domain (missing parts from reference TRBV7-2 and TRBJ2-6): GAGVSQSPSNKVTEKGKDVELRCDPISGHTALYWYRQSLGQGLEFLIYFQGNSAPDKSGLPSDRFSAERTGGSVSTLTIQRTQQEDSAVYLCASSLRSAGSIHEKYSGANVLTFGAGSRLTVL.

Notes on this clonotype: Being one base from a much bigger clone, this may be a read error. The CDR3 nucleotides read TGTGCCTGGCTACAGAGCCCCAATGAGCAGTTCTTC. Protein product: CAWLQSPNEQFF. This sequence joins TRBV30 and TRBJ2-1, with D hard to call. The germline gives CDR1 GTSNPN, CDR2 SVGIG (reference sequence). Trimming stripped 5 bases from V and 6 bases from J, with 11 bases between. The CDR3 consists of 12 residues.

This clonotype has a count of ten or more. V usage is TRBV5-4 and J usage is TRBJ1-1; unclear D gene. Germline lookup yields CDR1 SGHNT and CDR2 YYREEE (reference sequence). V lost 2 bases to trimming and J lost 1 base, with 6 bases between them. This CDR3 region has 13 residues. The CDR3: CASSFAGNTEAFF. The CDR3 DNA is TGTGCCAGCAGCTTCGCTGGGAACACTGAAGCTTTCTTT.

The sample holds many counts of this clonotype. The chain links TRBV7-9 to TRBJ2-1; D not certain. V lost 4 bases to trimming and J lost 1 base, with 20 bases between them. The germline V gene has CDR1 SEHNR and CDR2 FQNEAQ (reference sequence). The CDR3 totals 18 residues. CDR3 in amino acids: CASSSNDAGLISYNEQFF. The CDR3 DNA follows: TGTGCCAGCAGCTCCAACGATGCCGGGCTTATATCCTACAATGAGCAGTTCTTC.

CDR3 sequence reads: CASRPGRDQETQYF. CDR3 coding DNA: TGTGCCAGTAGGCCTGGCCGTGACCAAGAGACCCAGTACTTC. The chain recombines TRBV19 with TRBJ2-5; D is unclear. V was cut by 6 bases and J by 0 bases, with 11 bases left in between. CDR3 length equals 14 residues. The V gene's germline CDR1 is LNHDA and CDR2 SQIVND (reference sequence). Full variable domain (remainder filled in from reference TRBV19 and TRBJ2-5): DGGITQSPKYLFRKEGQNVTLSCEQNLNHDAMYWYRQDPGQGLRLIYYSQIVNDFQKGDIAEGYSVSREKKESFPLTVTSAQKNPTAFYLCASRPGRDQETQYFGPGTRLLVL.

Comment on this clonotype: The limits of the CDR3 on the DNA are not certain, so only TCRdb's listed CDR3 is given. The V gene is TRBV10-3, the J gene TRBJ1-2. The germline CDR1 and CDR2 sequences are ENHRY and SYGVKD. The CDR3 length equals 11 residues, ends included. The CDR3 sequence: CAVGPGLRDTF.

As concerns this clonotype: A much bigger clone sits one base away, suggesting this may be a read error. The chain couples TRBV20-1 to TRBJ2-1, with 7 positions matching TRBD2. There are 13 residues in the CDR3. The germline V gene has CDR1 DFQATT and CDR2 SNEGSKA (reference sequence). The J segment lost 5 bases and the V segment lost 3 bases, leaving 4 bases of the junction unmatched. CDR3 protein: CSASLAEDNEQFF. The CDR3 region has the DNA TGCAGTGCTAGTCTAGCGGAAGACAATGAGCAGTTCTTC.

The rearrangement links TRBV19 to TRBJ2-7; TRBD2 aligns across 7 bases. The ends lost 5 bases at V and 12 bases at J; junction bases unmatched: 7. CDR3 length: 11 amino acids. CDR1 LNHDA and CDR2 SQIVND come from the germline V gene (reference sequence). CDR3 sequence reads: CASSVSGPRYF. CDR3 coding DNA: TGTGCCAGTAGTGTTAGCGGGCCAAGGTACTTC.

The genes are TRBV10-3 and TRBJ2-1; TRBD1 agrees at 10 bases. Germline V gene lookup returns CDR1 ENHRY and CDR2 SYGVKD. With V trimmed by 4 bases and J by 5 bases, 5 bases remained unmatched. This CDR3 comprises 15 residues. The CDR3, as DNA: TGTGCCATCAGTGGAGACAGGGGGCGCGACAATGAGCAGTTCTTC. As protein: CAISGDRGRDNEQFF.

In the case of this clonotype: A single base separates this from a much larger clone, so it may be a read error. The V gene is TRBV9, the J gene TRBJ2-3, with D possibly being TRBD2 (5 bases). The length of the CDR3 is 15 residues. Trimming pared 5 bases from V and 3 bases from J, leaving 16 bases between. The germline gives CDR1 SGDLS, CDR2 YYNGEE. This CDR3 is CASSFRWRGTDTQYF. The CDR3 coding sequence is TGTGCCAGCAGTTTTCGGTGGAGAGGGACAGATACGCAGTATTTT.

This clonotype was seen many times. The chain couples TRBV3-1 to TRBJ2-7; possibly TRBD1 for D (7 bases). This CDR3 has 14 amino acids. Between the trimmed V and J ends, which lost 4 bases and 7 bases, there was a span of 17 bases. Per germline, CDR1 LGHDT and CDR2 YNNKEL (reference sequence). CDR3 region: CASSPLDRAGEQYF. The CDR3 DNA reads TGTGCCAGCAGCCCACTTGACAGGGCGGGGGAGCAGTACTTC.

V usage is TRBV5-1 and J usage is TRBJ2-1, with 8 bases fitting TRBD2. Per germline, CDR1 SGHRS and CDR2 YFSETQ. With V trimmed by 0 bases and J by 14 bases, 4 bases remained unmatched. The CDR3 runs 12 residues. The CDR3 sequence: CASSLEPGGKFF. The CDR3 nucleotides read TGCGCCAGCAGCTTGGAACCGGGGGGGAAGTTCTTC.

This clonotype was recorded many times. The chain carries TRBV20-1 and TRBJ2-6; D is possibly TRBD2 (5 bases). CDR1 DFQATT and CDR2 SNEGSKA come from the germline V gene (reference sequence). Trimming shortened V by 0 bases and J by 0 bases, and 9 bases separated the two germline ends. The CDR3 is made up of 16 amino acids. The CDR3 coding sequence is TGCAGTGCTAGAGATCACGGGAACTCTGGGGCCAACGTCCTGACTTTC. Translated: CSARDHGNSGANVLTF.

This clonotype appeared a single time. The final CDR3 position lacks the conserved phenylalanine or tryptophan, pointing to a likely read error. V and J are TRBV12-3 or TRBV12-4 and TRBJ2-3; D is uncertain. CDR3 length equals 13 residues. The CDR3 protein is CASGLESTDTQYL. The CDR3 DNA follows: TGTGCCAGCGGTTTGGAGAGCACAGATACGCAGTATCTT.